The clone carrying this T cell receptor (beta chain) was seen repeatedly, ten times or more. The PBMCs had their origin in roughly 9.8 ml of fresh peripheral blood. Amplification of TCR beta CDR3 regions used RNA transcripts. First-round RT-PCR relied on HTBI primers, and a second-round multiplex PCR came next. TCRdb re-analysed the multiplex PCR reads in MiXCR, keeping a single row per CDR3 protein. Of 170,000 or so distinct CDR3 sequences in the sample, roughly 36% were seen once. The data are from a study of Graves' ophthalmopathy and Graves' hyperthyroidism. Across the whole study: The collection of peripheral blood took place at initial diagnosis, before any treatment.

The sequencing input was peripheral blood. The sequence was obtained from a man aged 25 to 40 with Graves' ophthalmopathy.

As DNA, the CDR3 is TGTGCCAGCAGCCCGGCCGGGGCTGGGGAGACCCAGTACTTC. This codes for CASSPAGAGETQYF. V and J are TRBV11-3 and TRBJ2-5; possibly TRBD1 or TRBD2 for D (5 bases each). With 5 bases removed from V and 5 bases from J, the gap between germline ends came to 15 bases. Germline loops: CDR1 SGHNT, CDR2 YENEEA. This CDR3 spans 14 amino acids.